A selection of T cell receptor beta chains follows, all from one sample in a study of blood T cell repertoires in COVID-19. Data came from immunoSEQ multiplex PCR; TCRdb stores just in-frame clones and leaves some out. Of about 120,000 clones in the sample, roughly nine tenths were seen once. Sequencing was carried out using peripheral blood. The receptors stem from a man between 65 and 85 years old with active or convalescent COVID-19. The CDR3 runs from the conserved cysteine through the conserved F or W. Fields, in order: J gene, clone size, D gene, V gene, CDR3 protein, CDR3 DNA. D genes are given only for firm matches. Expanded clones are given a class, and other clones once, few, many or no size at all.

TRBJ2-1 | . | TRBD2 | TRBV19 | CASREAGGRGEQFF | TGTGCCAGTAGGGAGGCGGGAGGCCGGGGTGAGCAGTTCTTC
TRBJ2-1 | once | TRBD2 | TRBV6-5 | CASSPGTSGYEQFF | TGTGCCAGCAGTCCGGGGACTAGCGGGTATGAGCAGTTCTTC
TRBJ1-2 | . | . | TRBV7-9 | CASSLEGGGASYGYTF | TGTGCCAGCAGCTTAGAAGGAGGGGGGGCCTCCTATGGCTACACCTTC
TRBJ2-3 | . | TRBD2 | TRBV6-4 | CASSKGLAGGSDTQYF | TGTGCCAGCAGTAAAGGACTAGCGGGAGGATCAGATACGCAGTATTTT
TRBJ2-7 | . | . | TRBV11-2 | CASSARYEQYF | TGTGCCAGCAGCGCCAGGTACGAGCAGTACTTC
TRBJ2-2 | . | . | TRBV24-1 | CATSDSGGTGRTGELFF | TGTGCCACCAGTGATTCGGGGGGGACAGGGCGCACCGGGGAGCTGTTTTTT
TRBJ1-2 | . | TRBD1 | TRBV5-4 | CASSLGDRGDYGYTF | TGTGCCAGCAGCTTGGGAGACAGGGGCGACTATGGCTACACCTTC
TRBJ1-5 | . | . | TRBV5-6 | CASRVGLNSNQPQHF | TGTGCCAGCAGAGTGGGACTAAATAGCAATCAGCCCCAGCATTTT
TRBJ1-5 | . | . | TRBV7-2 | CASSLQGGNQPQHF | TGTGCCAGCAGTCTACAGGGTGGCAATCAGCCCCAGCATTTT
TRBJ2-7 | . | TRBD1 | TRBV7-9 | CASSFKAGTGGYEQYF | TGTGCCAGCAGCTTTAAAGCCGGGACAGGGGGCTACGAGCAGTACTTC
TRBJ1-3 | . | . | TRBV7-9 | CASSLGEGTGNTIYF | TGTGCCAGCAGCTTAGGGGAGGGAACTGGAAACACCATATATTTT
TRBJ2-7 | . | TRBD1 | TRBV11-2 | CASSLWVGTEYEQYF | TGTGCCAGCAGCTTATGGGTGGGGACAGAATACGAGCAGTACTTC
TRBJ2-1 | . | . | TRBV5-6 | CASSSRSRDSNEQFF | TGTGCCAGCAGCTCCCGCTCCCGGGACTCCAATGAGCAGTTCTTC
TRBJ1-5 | . | . | TRBV9 | CASSPSGSNQPQHF | TGTGCCAGCAGCCCCTCAGGTAGCAATCAGCCCCAGCATTTT
TRBJ1-2 | . | . | TRBV12-3/TRBV12-4 | CASTPTGDGYTF | TGTGCCAGCACCCCGACAGGAGATGGCTACACCTTC
TRBJ1-2 | . | TRBD1 | TRBV15 | CATSRTWDRGLHGYTF | TGTGCCACCAGCAGAACTTGGGACAGGGGGCTTCATGGCTACACCTTC
TRBJ2-1 | . | TRBD2 | TRBV5-1 | CASSRGLAGYNEQFF | TGCGCCAGCAGCCGCGGACTAGCGGGCTACAATGAGCAGTTCTTC